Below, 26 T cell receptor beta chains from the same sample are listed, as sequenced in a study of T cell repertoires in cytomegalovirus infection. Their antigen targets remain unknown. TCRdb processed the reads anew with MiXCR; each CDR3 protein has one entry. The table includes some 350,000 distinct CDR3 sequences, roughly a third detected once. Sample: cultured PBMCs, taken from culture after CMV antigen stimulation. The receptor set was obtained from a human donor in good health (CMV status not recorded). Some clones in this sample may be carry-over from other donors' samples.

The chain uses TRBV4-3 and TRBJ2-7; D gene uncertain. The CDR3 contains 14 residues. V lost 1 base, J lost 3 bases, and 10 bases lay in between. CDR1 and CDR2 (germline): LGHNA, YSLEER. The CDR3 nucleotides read TGCGCCAGCAGCCAAGGGGCCTATGACTACGAGCAGTACTTC. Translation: CASSQGAYDYEQYF.

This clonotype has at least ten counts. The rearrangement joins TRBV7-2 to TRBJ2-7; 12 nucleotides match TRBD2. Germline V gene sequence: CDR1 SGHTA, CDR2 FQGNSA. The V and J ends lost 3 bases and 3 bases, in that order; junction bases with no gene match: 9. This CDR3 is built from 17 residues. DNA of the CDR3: TGTGCCAGCAGCTTGAGACTAGCGGGAGATCGATTCTACGAGCAGTACTTC. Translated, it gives CASSLRLAGDRFYEQYF.

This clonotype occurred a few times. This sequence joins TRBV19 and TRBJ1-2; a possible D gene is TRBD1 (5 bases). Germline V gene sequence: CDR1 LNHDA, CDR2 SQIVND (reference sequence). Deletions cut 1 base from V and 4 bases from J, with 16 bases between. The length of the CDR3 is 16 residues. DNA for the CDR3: TGTGCCAGTAGTATAGGGAGGGGCAATAACTTCTATGGCTACACCTTC. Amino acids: CASSIGRGNNFYGYTF. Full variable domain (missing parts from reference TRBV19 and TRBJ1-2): DGGITQSPKYLFRKEGQNVTLSCEQNLNHDAMYWYRQDPGQGLRLIYYSQIVNDFQKGDIAEGYSVSREKKESFPLTVTSAQKNPTAFYLCASSIGRGNNFYGYTFGSGTRLTVV.

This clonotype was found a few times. CDR3 DNA: TGTGCCAGTAATCTGGGGGGTACTGAAGCTTTCTTT. Encoded protein: CASNLGGTEAFF. The chain links TRBV19 to TRBJ1-1, with D perhaps matching TRBD1 (5 bases). Trimming took 7 bases from V and 5 from J, leaving 11 bases between them. The CDR3 is 12 amino acids. Germline lookup yields CDR1 LNHDA and CDR2 SQIVND (reference sequence).

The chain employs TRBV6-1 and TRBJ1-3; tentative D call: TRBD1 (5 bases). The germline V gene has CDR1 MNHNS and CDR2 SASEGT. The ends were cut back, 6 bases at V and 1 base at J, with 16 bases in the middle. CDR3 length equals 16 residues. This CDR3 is CASSRASGGSGNTIYF. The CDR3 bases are TGTGCCAGCAGCCGGGCCTCGGGGGGGTCTGGAAACACCATATATTTT.

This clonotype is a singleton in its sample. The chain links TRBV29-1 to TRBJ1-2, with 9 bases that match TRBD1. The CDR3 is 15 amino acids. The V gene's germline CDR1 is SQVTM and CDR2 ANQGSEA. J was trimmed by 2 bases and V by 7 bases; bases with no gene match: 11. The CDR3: CSARGQGTENYGYTF. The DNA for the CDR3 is TGCAGCGCCAGAGGACAGGGGACGGAGAACTATGGCTACACCTTC.

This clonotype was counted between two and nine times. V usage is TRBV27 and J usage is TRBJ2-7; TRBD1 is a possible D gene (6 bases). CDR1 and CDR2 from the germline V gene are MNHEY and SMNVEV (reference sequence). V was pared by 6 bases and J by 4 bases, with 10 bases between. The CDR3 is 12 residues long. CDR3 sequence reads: CASRTGWYEQYF. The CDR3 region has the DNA TGTGCCAGCAGAACAGGGTGGTACGAGCAGTACTTC.

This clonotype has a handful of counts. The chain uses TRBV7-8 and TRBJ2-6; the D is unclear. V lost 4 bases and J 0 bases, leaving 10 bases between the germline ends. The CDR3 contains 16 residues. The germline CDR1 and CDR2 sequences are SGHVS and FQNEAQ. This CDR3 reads CASSSRVSSGANVLTF. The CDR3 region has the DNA TGTGCCAGCAGCTCTCGGGTCAGCTCTGGGGCCAACGTCCTGACTTTC.

In nucleotides, the CDR3 is TGTGCCAGCAGCTTAGAAGGTAGTCACAATGAGCAGTTCTTC. Translated: CASSLEGSHNEQFF. The gene calls are TRBV7-2 and TRBJ2-1; no definite D call. Trimming stripped 1 base from V and 5 bases from J, with 9 bases between. In germline, CDR1 is SGHTA, CDR2 FQGNSA. The length of the CDR3 is 14 residues.

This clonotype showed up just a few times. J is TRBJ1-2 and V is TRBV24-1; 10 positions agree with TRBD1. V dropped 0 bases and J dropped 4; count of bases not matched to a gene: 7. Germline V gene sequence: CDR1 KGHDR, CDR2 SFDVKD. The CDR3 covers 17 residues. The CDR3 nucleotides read TGTGCCACCAGTGATTTGCGGCCGGGACAGGGGACCTATGGCTACACCTTC. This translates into CATSDLRPGQGTYGYTF.

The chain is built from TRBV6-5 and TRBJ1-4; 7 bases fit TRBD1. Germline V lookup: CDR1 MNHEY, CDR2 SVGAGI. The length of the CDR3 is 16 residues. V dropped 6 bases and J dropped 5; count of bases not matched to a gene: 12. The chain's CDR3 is CASSPTGNLGNEKLFF. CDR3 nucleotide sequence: TGTGCCAGCAGCCCGACAGGGAACCTGGGGAATGAAAAACTGTTTTTT.

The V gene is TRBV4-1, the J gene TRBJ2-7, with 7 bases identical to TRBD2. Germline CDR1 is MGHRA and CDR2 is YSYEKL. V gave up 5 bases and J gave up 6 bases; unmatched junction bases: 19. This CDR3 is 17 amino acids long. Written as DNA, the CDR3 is TGCGCCAGCAGCTCGCTCCCCGGCGGCGGGAGCCCCCCCGAGCAGTACTTC. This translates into CASSSLPGGGSPPEQYF.

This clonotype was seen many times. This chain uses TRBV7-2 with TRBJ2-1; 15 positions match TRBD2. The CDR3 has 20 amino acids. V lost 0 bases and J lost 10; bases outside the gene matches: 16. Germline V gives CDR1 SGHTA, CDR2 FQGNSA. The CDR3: CASSLARTSGRALIENEQFF. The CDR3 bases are TGTGCCAGCAGCTTAGCGAGGACTAGCGGGAGGGCCCTGATTGAAAACGAGCAGTTCTTC.

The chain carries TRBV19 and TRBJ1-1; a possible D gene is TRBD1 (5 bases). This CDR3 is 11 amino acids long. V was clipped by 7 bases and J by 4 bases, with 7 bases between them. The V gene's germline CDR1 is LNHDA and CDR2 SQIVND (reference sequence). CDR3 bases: TGTGCCAGTAAGGGGCTCACTGAAGCTTTCTTT. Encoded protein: CASKGLTEAFF.

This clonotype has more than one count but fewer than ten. CDR3 amino acids: CASTAEGETQYF. The CDR3 DNA reads as TGTGCCAGCACCGCAGAAGGGGAGACCCAGTACTTC. The chain has TRBV12-3 or TRBV12-4 and TRBJ2-5; D ambiguous. This CDR3 is built from 12 residues. V was cut by 7 bases and J by 5 bases, with 11 bases left in between.

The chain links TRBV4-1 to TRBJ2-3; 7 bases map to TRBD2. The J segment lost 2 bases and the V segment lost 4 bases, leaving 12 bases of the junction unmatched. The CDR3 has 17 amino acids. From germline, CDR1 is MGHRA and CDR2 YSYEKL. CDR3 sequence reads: CASSRRERLLYTDTQYF. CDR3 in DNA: TGCGCCAGCAGCCGGCGGGAGAGGCTCCTTTACACAGATACGCAGTATTTT.

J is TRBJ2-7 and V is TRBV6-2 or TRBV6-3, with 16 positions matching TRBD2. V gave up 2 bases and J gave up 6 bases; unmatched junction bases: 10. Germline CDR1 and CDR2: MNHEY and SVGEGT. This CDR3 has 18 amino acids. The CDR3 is CASSYLGQGTSGRVEQYV. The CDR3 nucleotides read TGTGCCAGCAGTTACCTCGGACAGGGGACTAGCGGGAGGGTCGAGCAGTACGTC.

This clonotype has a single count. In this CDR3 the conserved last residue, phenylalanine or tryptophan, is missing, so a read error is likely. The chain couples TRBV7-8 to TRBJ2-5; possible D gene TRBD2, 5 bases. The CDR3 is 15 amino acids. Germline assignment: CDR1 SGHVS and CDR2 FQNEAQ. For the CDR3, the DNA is TGCGCCAGCAGCCAAGAGGGTGGTGTGGGGGAGACCCAGTACTCC. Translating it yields CASSQEGGVGETQYS.

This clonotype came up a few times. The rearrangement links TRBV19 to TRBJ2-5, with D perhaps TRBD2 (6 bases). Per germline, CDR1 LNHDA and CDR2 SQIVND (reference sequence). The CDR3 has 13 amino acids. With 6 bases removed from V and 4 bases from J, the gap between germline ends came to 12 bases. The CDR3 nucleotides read TGTGCCAGTAGACGACTAGGTCTAGAGACCCAGTACTTC. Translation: CASRRLGLETQYF.

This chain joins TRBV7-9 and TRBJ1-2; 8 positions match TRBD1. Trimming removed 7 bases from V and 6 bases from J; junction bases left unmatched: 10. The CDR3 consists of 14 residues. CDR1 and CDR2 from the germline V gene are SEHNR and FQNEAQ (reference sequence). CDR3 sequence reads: CASTETGAGNGYTF. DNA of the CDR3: TGTGCCAGCACCGAGACAGGGGCGGGAAATGGCTACACCTTC.

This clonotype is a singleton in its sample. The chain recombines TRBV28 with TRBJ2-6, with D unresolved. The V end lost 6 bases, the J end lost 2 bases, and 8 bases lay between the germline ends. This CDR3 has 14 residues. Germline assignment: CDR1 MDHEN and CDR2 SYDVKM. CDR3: CASRIGTGANVLTF. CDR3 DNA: TGTGCCAGCAGGATAGGGACTGGGGCCAACGTCCTGACTTTC.

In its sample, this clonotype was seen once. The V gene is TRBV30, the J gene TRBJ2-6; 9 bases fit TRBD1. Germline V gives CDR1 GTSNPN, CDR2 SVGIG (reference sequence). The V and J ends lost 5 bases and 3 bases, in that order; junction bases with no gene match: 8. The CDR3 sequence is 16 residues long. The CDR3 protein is CAWGTTGGIGANVLTF. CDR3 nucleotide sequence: TGTGCCTGGGGTACGACAGGGGGGATTGGGGCCAACGTCCTGACTTTC.

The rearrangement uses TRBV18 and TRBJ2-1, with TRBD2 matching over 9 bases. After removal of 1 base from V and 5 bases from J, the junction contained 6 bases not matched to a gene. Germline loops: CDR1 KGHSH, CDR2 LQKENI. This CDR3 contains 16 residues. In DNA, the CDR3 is TGTGCCAGCTCACCACAGCTAGCGGGAAATAACAATGAGCAGTTCTTC. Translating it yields CASSPQLAGNNNEQFF. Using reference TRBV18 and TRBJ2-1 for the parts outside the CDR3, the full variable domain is NAGVMQNPRHLVRRRGQEARLRCSPMKGHSHVYWYRQLPEEGLKFMVYLQKENIIDESGMPKERFSAEFPKEGPSILRIQQVVRGDSAAYFCASSPQLAGNNNEQFFGPGTRLTVL.

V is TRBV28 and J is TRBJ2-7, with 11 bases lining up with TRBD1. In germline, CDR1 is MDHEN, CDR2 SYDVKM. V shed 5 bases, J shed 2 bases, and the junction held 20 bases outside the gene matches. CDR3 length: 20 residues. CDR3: CASSPGLWTGGEDHPYEQYF. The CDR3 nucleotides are TGTGCCAGCAGTCCCGGCCTATGGACAGGGGGCGAAGACCACCCCTACGAGCAGTACTTC. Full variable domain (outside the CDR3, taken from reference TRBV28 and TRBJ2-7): DVKVTQSSRYLVKRTGEKVFLECVQDMDHENMFWYRQDPGLGLRLIYFSYDVKMKEKGDIPEGYSVSREKKERFSLILESASTNQTSMYLCASSPGLWTGGEDHPYEQYFGPGTRLTVT.

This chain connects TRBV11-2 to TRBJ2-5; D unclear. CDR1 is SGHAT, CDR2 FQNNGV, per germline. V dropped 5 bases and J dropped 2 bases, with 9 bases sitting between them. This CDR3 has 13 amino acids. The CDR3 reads CASSRERQETQYF. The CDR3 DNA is TGTGCCAGCAGCCGCGAACGACAAGAGACCCAGTACTTC.

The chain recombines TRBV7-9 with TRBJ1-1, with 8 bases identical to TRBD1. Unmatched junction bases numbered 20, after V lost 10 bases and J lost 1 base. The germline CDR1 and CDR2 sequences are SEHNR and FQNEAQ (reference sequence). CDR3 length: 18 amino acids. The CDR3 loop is CATDGLRTGPPENTEAFF. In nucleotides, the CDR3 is TGTGCCACCGATGGACTAAGGACAGGGCCCCCAGAGAACACTGAAGCTTTCTTT.